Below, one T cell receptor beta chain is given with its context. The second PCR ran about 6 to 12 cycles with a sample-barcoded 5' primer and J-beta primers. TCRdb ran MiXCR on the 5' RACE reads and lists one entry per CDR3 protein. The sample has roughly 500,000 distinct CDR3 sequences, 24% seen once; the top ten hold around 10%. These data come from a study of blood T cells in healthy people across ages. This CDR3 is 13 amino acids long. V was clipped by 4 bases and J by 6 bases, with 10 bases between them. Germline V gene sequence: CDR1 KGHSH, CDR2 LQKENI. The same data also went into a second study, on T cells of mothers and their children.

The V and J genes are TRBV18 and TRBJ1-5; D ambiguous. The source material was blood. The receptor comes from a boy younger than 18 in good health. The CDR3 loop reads CASSLQSSQPQHF. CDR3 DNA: TGTGCCAGCTCACTGCAGTCTAGTCAGCCCCAGCATTTT.